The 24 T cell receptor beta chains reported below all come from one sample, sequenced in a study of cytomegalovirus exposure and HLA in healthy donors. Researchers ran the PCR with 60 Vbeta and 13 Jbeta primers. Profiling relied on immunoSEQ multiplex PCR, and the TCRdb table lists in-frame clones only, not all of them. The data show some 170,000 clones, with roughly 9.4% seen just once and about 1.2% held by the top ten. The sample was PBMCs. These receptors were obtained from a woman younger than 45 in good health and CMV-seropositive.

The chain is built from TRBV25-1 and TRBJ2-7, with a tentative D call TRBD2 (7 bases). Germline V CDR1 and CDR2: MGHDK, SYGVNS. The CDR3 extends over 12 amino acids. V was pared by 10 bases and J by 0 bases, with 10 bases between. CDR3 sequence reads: CATGGLSYEQYF. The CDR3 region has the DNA TGTGCCACCGGGGGGCTCTCCTACGAGCAGTACTTC.

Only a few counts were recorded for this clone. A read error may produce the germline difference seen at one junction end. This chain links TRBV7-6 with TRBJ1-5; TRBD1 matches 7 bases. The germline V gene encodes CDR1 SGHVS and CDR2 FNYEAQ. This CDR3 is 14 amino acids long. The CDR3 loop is CASRLTDRGQHQHF. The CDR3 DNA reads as TGTGCCAGCAGATTAACGGATAGGGGACAGCACCAGCATTTT.

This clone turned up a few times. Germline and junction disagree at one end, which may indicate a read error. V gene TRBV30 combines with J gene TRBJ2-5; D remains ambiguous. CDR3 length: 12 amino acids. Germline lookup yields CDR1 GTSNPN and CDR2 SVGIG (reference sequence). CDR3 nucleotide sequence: TGTGCATGGAGTGCCTTTCGAGAGAACCAGTACTTC. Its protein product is CAWSAFRENQYF.

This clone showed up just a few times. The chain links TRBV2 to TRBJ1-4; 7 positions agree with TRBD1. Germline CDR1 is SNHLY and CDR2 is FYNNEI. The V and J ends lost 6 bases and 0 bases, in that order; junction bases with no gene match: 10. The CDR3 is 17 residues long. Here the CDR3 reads CASSVTGSIPTNEKLFF. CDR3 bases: TGTGCCAGCAGCGTGACAGGGTCTATACCAACTAATGAAAAACTGTTTTTT.

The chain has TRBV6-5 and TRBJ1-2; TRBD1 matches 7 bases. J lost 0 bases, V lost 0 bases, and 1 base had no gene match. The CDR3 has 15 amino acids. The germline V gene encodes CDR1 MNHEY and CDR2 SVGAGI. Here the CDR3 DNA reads TGTGCCAGCAGTTACTCGGACAGGACTAACTATGGCTACACCTTC. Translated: CASSYSDRTNYGYTF.

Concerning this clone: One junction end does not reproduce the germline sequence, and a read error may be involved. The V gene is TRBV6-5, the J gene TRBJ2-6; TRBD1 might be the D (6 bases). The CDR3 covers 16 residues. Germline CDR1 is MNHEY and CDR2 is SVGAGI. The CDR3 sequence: CAGSYAGTSGANVLTF. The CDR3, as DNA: TGTGCCGGCAGTTACGCCGGGACATCTGGGGCCAACGTCCTGACTTTC.

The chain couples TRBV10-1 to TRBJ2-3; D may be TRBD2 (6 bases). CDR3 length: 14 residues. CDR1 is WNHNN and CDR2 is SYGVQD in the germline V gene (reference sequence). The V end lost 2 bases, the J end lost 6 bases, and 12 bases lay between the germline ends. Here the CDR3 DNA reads TGCGCCAGCAGTGAGACGGGACTCGGGGATACGCAGTATTTT. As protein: CASSETGLGDTQYF.

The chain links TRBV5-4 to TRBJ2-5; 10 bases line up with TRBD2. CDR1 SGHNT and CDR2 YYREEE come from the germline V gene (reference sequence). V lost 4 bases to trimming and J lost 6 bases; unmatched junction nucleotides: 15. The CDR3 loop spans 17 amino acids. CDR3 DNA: TGTGCCAGCAGCCTCGACGACGGGCTAGCGGGAGCAAAGACCCAGTACTTC. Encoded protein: CASSLDDGLAGAKTQYF.

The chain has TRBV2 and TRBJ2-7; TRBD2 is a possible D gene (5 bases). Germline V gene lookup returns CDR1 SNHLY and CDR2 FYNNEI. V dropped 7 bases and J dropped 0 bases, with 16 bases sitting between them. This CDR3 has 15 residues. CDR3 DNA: TGTGCCAGCACCGGAGGCTCCAAGAACTCCTACGAGCAGTACTTC. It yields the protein CASTGGSKNSYEQYF.

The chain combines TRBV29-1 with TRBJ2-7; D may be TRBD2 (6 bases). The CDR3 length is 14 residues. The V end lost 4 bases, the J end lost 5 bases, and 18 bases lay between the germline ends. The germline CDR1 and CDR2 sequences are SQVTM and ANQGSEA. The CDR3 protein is CSVVTGVYPHEQYF. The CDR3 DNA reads TGCAGCGTTGTGACGGGAGTATATCCCCACGAGCAGTACTTC.

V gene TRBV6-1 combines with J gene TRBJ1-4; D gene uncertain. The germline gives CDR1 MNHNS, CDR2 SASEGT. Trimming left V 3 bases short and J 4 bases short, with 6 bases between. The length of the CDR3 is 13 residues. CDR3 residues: CASSDRHNEKLFF. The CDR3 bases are TGTGCCAGCAGTGACAGGCATAATGAAAAACTGTTTTTT.

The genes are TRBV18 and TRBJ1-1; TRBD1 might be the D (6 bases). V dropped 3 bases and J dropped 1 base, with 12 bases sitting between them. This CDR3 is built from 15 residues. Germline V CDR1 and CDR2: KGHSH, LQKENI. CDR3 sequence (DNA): TGTGCCAGCTCACCTCTTCAGACAGGGAACACTGAAGCTTTCTTT. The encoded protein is CASSPLQTGNTEAFF.

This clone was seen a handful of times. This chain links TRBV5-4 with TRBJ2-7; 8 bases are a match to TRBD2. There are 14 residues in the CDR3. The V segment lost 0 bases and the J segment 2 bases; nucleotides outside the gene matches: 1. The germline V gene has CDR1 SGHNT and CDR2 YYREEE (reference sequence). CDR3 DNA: TGTGCCAGCAGCTTGGGGGGACTAGCCTACGAGCAGTACTTC. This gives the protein CASSLGGLAYEQYF.

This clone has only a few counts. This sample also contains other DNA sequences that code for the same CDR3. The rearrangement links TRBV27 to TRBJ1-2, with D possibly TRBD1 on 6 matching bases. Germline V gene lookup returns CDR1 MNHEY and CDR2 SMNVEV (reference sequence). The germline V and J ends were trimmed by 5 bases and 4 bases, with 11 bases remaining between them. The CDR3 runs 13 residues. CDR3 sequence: CASSPGGGYGYTF. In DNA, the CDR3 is TGTGCCAGCAGTCCGGGAGGGGGCTATGGCTACACCTTC.

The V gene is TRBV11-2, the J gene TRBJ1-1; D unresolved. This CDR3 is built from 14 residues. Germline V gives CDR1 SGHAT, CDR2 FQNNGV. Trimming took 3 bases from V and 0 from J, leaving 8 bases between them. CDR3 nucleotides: TGTGCCAGCAGCTTGGTGACAATGAACACTGAAGCTTTCTTT. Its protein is CASSLVTMNTEAFF.

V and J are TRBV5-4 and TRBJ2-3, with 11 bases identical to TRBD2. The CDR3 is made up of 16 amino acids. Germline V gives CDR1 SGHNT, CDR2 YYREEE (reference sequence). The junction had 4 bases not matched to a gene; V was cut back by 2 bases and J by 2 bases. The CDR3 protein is CASSFRLAGNTDTQYF. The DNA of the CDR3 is TGTGCCAGCAGCTTTCGACTAGCGGGGAACACAGATACGCAGTATTTT.

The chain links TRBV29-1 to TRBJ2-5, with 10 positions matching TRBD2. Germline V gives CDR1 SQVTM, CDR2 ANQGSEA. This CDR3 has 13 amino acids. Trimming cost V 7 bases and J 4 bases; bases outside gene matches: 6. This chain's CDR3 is CSGYGLAAETQYF. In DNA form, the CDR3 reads TGCAGCGGGTACGGACTAGCGGCAGAGACCCAGTACTTC.

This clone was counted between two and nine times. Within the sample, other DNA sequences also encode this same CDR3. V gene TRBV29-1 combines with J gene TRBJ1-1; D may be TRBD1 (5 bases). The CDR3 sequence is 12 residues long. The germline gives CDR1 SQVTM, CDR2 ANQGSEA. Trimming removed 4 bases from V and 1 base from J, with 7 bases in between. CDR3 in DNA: TGCAGCGTTGCTACAGGGAACACTGAAGCTTTCTTT. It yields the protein CSVATGNTEAFF.

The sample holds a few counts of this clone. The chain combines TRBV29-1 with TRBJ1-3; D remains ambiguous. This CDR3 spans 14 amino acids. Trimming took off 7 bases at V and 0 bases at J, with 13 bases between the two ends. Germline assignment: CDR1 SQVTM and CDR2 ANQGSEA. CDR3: CSAIWSLSGNTIYF. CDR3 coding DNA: TGCAGCGCCATCTGGAGCCTCTCTGGAAACACCATATATTTT.

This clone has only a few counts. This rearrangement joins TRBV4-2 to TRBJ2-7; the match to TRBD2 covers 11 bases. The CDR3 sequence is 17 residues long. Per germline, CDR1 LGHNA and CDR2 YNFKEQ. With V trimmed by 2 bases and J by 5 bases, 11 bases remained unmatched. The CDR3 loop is CASSQLTLLAGANEQYF. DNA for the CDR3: TGTGCCAGCAGCCAACTGACCCTACTAGCGGGGGCAAACGAGCAGTACTTC.

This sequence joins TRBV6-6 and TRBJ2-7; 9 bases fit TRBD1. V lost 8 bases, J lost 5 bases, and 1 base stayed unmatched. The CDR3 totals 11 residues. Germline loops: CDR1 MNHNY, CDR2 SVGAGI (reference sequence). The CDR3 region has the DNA TGTGCCAGCGACAGGGGGAACGAGCAGTACTTC. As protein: CASDRGNEQYF.

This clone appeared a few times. The CDR3 bases are TGTGCCAGCAGTTACGAGTGGACAGGGGCCAACGTCCTGACTTTC. Protein product: CASSYEWTGANVLTF. This chain joins TRBV6-6 and TRBJ2-6, with a weak D call TRBD1 (5 bases). V lost 2 bases and J 4 bases, leaving 9 bases between the germline ends. The CDR3 consists of 15 residues. Germline CDR1 reads MNHNY; CDR2 reads SVGAGI (reference sequence).

The CDR3 is CASSPTRAAGQPQHF. CDR3 nucleotide sequence: TGTGCCAGCAGTCCAACCCGGGCCGCGGGACAGCCCCAGCATTTT. V usage is TRBV6-5 and J usage is TRBJ1-5; D not certain. Trimming removed 5 bases at V and 7 bases at J, with 18 bases between. The CDR3 consists of 15 residues. CDR1 is MNHEY, CDR2 SVGAGI, per germline.

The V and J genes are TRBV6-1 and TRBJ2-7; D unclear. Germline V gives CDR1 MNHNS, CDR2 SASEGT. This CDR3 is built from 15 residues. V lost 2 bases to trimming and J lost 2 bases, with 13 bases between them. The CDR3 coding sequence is TGTGCCAGCAGTGAATATCGAGCAGGCGCCTACGAGCAGTACTTC. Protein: CASSEYRAGAYEQYF.